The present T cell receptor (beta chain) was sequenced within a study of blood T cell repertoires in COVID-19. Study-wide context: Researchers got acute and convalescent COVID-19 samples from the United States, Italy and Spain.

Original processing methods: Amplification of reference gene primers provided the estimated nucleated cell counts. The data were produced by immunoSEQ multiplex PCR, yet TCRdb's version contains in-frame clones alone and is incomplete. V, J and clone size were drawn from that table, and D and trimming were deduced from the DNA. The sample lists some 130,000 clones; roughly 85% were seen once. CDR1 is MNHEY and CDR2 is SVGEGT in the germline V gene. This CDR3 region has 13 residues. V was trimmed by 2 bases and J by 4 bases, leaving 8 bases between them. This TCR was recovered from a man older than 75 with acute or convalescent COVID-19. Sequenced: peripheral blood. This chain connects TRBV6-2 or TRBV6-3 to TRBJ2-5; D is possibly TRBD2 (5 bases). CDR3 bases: TGTGCCAGCAGTTACCCGGGGAGAGAGACCCAGTACTTC. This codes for CASSYPGRETQYF.